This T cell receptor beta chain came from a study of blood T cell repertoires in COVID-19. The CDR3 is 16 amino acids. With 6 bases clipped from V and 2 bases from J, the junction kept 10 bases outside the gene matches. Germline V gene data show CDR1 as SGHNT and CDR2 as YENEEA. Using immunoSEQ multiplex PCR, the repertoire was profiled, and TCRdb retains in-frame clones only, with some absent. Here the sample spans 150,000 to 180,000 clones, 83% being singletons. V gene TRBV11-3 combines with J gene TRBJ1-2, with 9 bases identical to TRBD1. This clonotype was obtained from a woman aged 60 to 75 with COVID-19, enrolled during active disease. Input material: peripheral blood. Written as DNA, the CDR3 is TGTGCCAGCAGTACCGGGACAGGGAAGGGGAACTATGGCTACACCTTC. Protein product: CASSTGTGKGNYGYTF. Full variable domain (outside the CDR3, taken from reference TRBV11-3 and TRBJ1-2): EAGVVQSPRYKIIEKKQPVAFWCNPISGHNTLYWYLQNLGQGPELLIRYENEEAVDDSQLPKDRFSAERLKGVDSTLKIQPAELGDSAVYLCASSTGTGKGNYGYTFGSGTRLTVV.